One T cell receptor beta chain is described in this entry. This clone was seen many times. Which antigen it targets is not known. No base quality values were provided; no much bigger clone lies one nucleotide off. The data belong to a study of PD-L1 blockade in urothelial cancer (TCRdb year 2017). Study-level background: Therapy was started in the mid-2010s for all patients, and atezolizumab 1,200 mg was administered intravenously every 3 weeks. Pretreatment blood TCR-seq was available for under 35 patients, at least one posttreatment blood collection was obtained for 24 patients, and tumor TCR-seq was available for 24 patients. An ECOG performance status of 0 or 1 was recorded for the patients, and 0 to 3 prior chemotherapy regimens had been received by the patients. Blood samples gave a median of about 130,000 T cells and 80,000 or so unique TCRs, with a median clonality of roughly 0.081. In the same patients, whole exome sequencing and RNA sequencing of pretreatment tumors were performed in addition to TCR sequencing. Somatic, immune and clinical correlates of response to PD-L1 blockade with atezolizumab in urothelial cancer were the focus of an exploratory multi-omic analysis. Pretreatment tumor samples and matched peripheral blood, collected serially before and after atezolizumab treatment, underwent TCR sequencing. Durable clinical benefit was achieved by nine patients and was not achieved by 20 patients. About nine tenths of the roughly 30 patients were males with bladder-origin urothelial cancer, and about 60% of the 29 reported a prior smoking history. Blood samples were analyzed at 3 weeks after treatment start (second dose) and at 6 weeks after treatment start. Durable clinical benefit was defined as a progression-free survival longer than 6 months, and TCR features were additionally tested against progression-free survival and overall survival. The paper as a whole reports these results and caveats: Because of the small sample size (n ≈ 30) and the many exploratory analyses performed, the results are intended to be regarded as hypothesis-generating. A pretreatment peripheral blood TCR clonality below the median was linked to improved progression-free and overall survival. Among patients with durable benefit, tumor-associated TCR clones showed greater expansion in peripheral blood 3 weeks after treatment started (n ≈ 20, p = 0.022).

Each PCR received spiked-in synthetic TCR analog templates so that absolute template abundance could be estimated from read counts. TCRbeta CDR3 regions were amplified from genomic DNA with bias-controlled V and J gene primers using the immunoSEQ assay. Sequencing of rearranged TCRbeta segments was done at approximately 20X coverage. Per the authors' processing: Clustering was used to correct sequencing errors, and CDR3s were annotated against IMGT so that V, D and J genes could be assigned. Downstream analyses used only productive TCRbeta rearrangements and left out out-of-frame or stop-codon sequences. Clonality was calculated as one minus the Shannon entropy normalized by the log of the number of unique productive sequences. Clones differing between time points or between blood and tumor were identified by Fisher's exact test with Benjamini-Hochberg correction at adjusted p below 0.01. TCRdb re-hosts the immuneACCESS table, in-frame sequences only. Its copies lack some clones; in the studies checked, an unresolved V gene accounts for under half of them, and the cause for the rest is not known. From that table come the V and J calls and clone size; the DNA was used to work out D and trimming. This sample holds approximately 100,000 clones; approximately 85% were observed only once. The leading ten clones occupy roughly 2.3% of the sample.

The V end gives up 5 bases and the J end 1 base, leaving 5 bases in the junction not matched to a gene. According to the germline V gene, CDR1 reads SGHRS and CDR2 reads YFSETQ. The CDR3 runs 15 amino acids, cysteine and phenylalanine included. Kept here is only the CDR3 DNA, which spans 45 bases and is read in frame from base 1. The cohort included about 27 patients with locally advanced or metastatic urothelial carcinoma who were treated at Memorial Sloan Kettering on a trial protocol. Peripheral blood mononuclear cells were collected pretreatment and during treatment, with between 1 and 8 total time points per patient. The Qiagen DNeasy Blood extraction kit was used to purify genomic DNA from total PBMCs and tumor samples. PBMCs were collected pretreatment and during treatment and were isolated and stored as previously described.

This sequence uses TRBV5-1 and TRBJ2-5; 10 nucleotides in the junction match TRBD1. The receptor's source is a man aged 45-65 years with urothelial cancer. Sequenced material: PBMCs, taken around atezolizumab (anti-PD-L1) treatment. The DNA sequence follows: TGCGCCAGCAGGCCCGGGACAGGGGCCCAAGAGACCCAGTACTTC. Translated, this gives CASRPGTGAQETQYF.